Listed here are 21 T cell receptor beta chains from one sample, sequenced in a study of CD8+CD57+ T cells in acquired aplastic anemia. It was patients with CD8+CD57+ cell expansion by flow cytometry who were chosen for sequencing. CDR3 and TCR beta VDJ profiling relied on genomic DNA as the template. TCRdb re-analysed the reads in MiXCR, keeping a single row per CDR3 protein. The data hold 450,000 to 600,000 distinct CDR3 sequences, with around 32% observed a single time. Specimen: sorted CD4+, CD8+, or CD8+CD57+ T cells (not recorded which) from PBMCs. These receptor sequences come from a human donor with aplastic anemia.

As DNA, the CDR3 is TGCGCCAGCAGCCCTAAGCGAACGGCGAACTATGGCTACACCTTC. It encodes CASSPKRTANYGYTF. The chain couples TRBV4-3 to TRBJ1-2; D is unresolved. The CDR3 loop spans 15 amino acids. Germline CDR1 reads LGHNA; CDR2 reads YSLEER. Deletions cut 4 bases from V and 2 bases from J, with 14 bases between.

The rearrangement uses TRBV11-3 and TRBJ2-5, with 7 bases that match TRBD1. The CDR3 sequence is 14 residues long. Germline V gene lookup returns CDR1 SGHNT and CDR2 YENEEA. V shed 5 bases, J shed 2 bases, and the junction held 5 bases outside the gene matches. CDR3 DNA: TGTGCCAGCAGCCTCGGGACAGAACAAGAGACCCAGTACTTC. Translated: CASSLGTEQETQYF.

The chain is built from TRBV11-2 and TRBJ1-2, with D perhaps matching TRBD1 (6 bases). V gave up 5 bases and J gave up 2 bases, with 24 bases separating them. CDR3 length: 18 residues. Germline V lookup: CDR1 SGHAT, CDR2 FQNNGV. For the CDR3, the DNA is TGTGCCAGCAGCACAGTTATTAGGGGGGGCCTTGACAACTATGGCTACACCTTC. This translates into CASSTVIRGGLDNYGYTF.

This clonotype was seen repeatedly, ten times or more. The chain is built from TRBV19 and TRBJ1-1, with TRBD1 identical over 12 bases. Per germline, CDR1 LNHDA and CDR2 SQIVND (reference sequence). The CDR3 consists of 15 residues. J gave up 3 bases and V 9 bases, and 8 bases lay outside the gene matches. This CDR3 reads CASNYGTGGYTEAFF. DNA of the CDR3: TGTGCCAGCAATTACGGGACAGGGGGCTACACTGAAGCTTTCTTT.

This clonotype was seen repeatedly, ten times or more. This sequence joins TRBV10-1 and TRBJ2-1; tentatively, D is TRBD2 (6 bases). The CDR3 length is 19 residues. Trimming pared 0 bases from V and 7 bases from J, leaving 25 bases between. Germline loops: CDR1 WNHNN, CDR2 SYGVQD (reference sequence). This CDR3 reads CASSESTLTGTASPNEQFF. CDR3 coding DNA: TGCGCCAGCAGTGAGTCGACTCTTACTGGGACTGCATCACCAAATGAGCAGTTCTTC.

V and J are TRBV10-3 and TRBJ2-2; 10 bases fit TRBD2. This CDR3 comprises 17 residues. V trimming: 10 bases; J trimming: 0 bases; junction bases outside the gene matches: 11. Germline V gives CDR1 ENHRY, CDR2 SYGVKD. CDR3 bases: TGTGCCAGCAGCCGCCGGACTAGCGGCCCGAACACCGGGGAGCTGTTTTTT. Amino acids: CASSRRTSGPNTGELFF.

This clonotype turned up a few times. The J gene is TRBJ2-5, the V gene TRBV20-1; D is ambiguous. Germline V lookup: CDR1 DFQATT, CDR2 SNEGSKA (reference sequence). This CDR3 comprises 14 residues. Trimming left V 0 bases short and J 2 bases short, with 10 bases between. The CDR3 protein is CSARDPALQETQYF. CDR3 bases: TGCAGTGCTAGAGATCCGGCGTTACAAGAGACCCAGTACTTC.

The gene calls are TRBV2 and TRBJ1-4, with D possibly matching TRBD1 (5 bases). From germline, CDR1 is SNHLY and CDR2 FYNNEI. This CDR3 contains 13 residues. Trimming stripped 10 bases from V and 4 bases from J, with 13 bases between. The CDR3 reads CAISRGFNEKLFF. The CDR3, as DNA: TGTGCCATTAGCCGGGGCTTTAATGAAAAACTGTTTTTT.

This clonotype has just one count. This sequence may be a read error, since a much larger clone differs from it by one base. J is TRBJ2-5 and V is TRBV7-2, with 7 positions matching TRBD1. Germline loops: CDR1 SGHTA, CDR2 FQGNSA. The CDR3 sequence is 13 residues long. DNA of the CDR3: TGTGCCTGCAGCTTCGACAGGGAAGAGACCCAGTACTTC. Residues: CACSFDREETQYF. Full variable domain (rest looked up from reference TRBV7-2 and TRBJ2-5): GAGVSQSPSNKVTEKGKDVELRCDPISGHTALYWYRQSLGQGLEFLIYFQGNSAPDKSGLPSDRFSAERTGGSVSTLTIQRTQQEDSAVYLCACSFDREETQYFGPGTRLLVL.

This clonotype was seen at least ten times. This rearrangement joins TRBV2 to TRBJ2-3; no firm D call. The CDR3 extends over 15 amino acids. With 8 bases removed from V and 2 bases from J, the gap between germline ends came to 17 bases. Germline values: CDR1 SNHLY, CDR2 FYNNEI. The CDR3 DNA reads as TGTGCCAGCCGTCTAGGGCAGGAAATCACAGATACGCAGTATTTT. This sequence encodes CASRLGQEITDTQYF.

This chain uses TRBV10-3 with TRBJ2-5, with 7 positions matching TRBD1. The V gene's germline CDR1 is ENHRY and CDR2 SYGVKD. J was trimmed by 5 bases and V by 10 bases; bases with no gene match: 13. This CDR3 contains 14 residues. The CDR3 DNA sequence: TGTGCCACCAGACTCCGGGACAGCGAGGAGACCCAGTACTTC. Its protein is CATRLRDSEETQYF.

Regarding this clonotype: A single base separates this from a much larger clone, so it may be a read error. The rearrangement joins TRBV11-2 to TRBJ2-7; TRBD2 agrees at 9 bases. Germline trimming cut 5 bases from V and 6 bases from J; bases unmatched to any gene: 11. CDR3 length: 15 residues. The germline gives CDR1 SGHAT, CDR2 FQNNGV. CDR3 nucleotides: TGTGCCAGCAGCCCCCGGACTAGCGAGTTGGGCGAGCAGTACTTC. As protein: CASSPRTSELGEQYF. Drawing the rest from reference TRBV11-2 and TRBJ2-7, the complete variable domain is EAGVAQSPRYKIIEKRQSVAFWCNPISGHATLYWYQQILGQGPKLLIQFQNNGVVDDSQLPKDRFSAERLKGVDSTLKIQPAKLEDSAVYLCASSPRTSELGEQYFGPGTRLTVT.

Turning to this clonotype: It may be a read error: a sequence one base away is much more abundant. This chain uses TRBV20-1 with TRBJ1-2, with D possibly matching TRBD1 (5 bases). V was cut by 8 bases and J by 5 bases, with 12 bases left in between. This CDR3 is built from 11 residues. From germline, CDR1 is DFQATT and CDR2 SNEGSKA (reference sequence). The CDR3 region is CSIRVSYGYTF. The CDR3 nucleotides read TGCAGTATCAGGGTTTCGTATGGCTACACCTTC.

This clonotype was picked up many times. CDR3 amino acids: CSARSDRFYGTQYF. CDR3 nucleotide sequence: TGCAGTGCTAGGTCAGACAGGTTTTACGGGACCCAGTACTTC. The V and J genes are TRBV20-1 and TRBJ2-5, with D possibly TRBD1 on 6 matching bases. This CDR3 has 14 amino acids. The germline gives CDR1 DFQATT, CDR2 SNEGSKA (reference sequence). V shed 3 bases and J shed 7 bases, with 18 bases lying between them.

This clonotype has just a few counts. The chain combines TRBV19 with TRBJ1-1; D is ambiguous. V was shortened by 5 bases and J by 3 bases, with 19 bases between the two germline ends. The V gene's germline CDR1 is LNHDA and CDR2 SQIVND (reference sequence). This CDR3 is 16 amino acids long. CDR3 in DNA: TGTGCCAGTAGTTTCAGGTTTGTTACCCGGGACACTGAAGCTTTCTTT. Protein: CASSFRFVTRDTEAFF.

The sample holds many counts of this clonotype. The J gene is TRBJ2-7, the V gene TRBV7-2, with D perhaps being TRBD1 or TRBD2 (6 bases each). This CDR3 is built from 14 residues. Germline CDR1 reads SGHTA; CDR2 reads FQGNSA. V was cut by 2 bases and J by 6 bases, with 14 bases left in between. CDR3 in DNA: TGTGCCAGCAGCTTAAAACCTCGGGGGCTCGAGCAGTACTTC. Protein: CASSLKPRGLEQYF.

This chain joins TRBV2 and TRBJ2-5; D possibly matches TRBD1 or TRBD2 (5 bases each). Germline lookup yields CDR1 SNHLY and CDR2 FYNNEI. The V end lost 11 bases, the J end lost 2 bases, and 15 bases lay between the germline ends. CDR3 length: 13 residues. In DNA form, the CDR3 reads TGTGCCTGGACTTCATGGGGGCAAGAGACCCAGTACTTC. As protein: CAWTSWGQETQYF.

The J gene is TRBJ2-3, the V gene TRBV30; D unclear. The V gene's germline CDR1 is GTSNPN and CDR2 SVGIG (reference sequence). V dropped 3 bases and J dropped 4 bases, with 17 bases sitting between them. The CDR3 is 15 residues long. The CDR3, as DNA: TGTGCCTGGAGAAACAGTGAATCGGCGGCAGATACGCAGTATTTT. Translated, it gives CAWRNSESAADTQYF.

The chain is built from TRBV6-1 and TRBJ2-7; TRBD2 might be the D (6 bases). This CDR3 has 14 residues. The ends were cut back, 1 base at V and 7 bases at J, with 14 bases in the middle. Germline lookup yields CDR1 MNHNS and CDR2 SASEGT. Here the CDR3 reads CASSEVRDLVEQYF. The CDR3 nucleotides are TGTGCCAGCAGTGAAGTTCGGGACTTAGTGGAGCAGTACTTC.

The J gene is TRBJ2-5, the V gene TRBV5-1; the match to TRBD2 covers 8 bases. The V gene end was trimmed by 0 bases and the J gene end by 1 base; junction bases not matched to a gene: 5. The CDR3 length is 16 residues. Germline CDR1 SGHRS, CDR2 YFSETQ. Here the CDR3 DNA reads TGCGCCAGCAGCTTGGTGAATAGCGGGATCCAAGAGACCCAGTACTTC. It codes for CASSLVNSGIQETQYF.

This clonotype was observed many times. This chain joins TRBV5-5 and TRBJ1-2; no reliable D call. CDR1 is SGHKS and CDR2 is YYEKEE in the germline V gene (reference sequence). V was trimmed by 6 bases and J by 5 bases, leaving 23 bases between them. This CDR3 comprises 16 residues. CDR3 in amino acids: CASTLDLKMMGYGYTF. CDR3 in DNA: TGTGCCAGCACCCTGGACCTTAAGATGATGGGGTATGGCTACACCTTC.